A single T cell receptor (beta chain) is shown here with its context. Its target is unknown. This specimen belongs to a study of CD4+ T cells in melanoma. General study results and limits: CD8+ T cell, macrophage and B cell function reportedly correlated with neoantigen-specific CD4+ T cells. In melanoma, neoantigen-specific CD4+ T cells reportedly differed in differentiation state.

The CDR3 consists of 15 residues. The germline CDR1 and CDR2 sequences are MNHEY and SVGAGI. V dropped 2 bases and J dropped 7 bases, with 15 bases sitting between them. Assay: immunoSEQ multiplex PCR; the TCRdb copy retains only in-frame clones and omits some. The data contain fewer than 150,000 clones, about nine tenths of them singletons. The TCR originated in a human donor with melanoma. The chain links TRBV6-5 to TRBJ1-5; the D gene is possibly TRBD1 (6 bases). The CDR3 loop reads CASSYGQGFGQPQHF. The CDR3 DNA is TGTGCCAGCAGTTACGGGCAGGGGTTCGGGCAGCCCCAGCATTTT.